The 25 T cell receptor beta chains presented below share a single source sample, sequenced in a study of lymphopenia after photon versus proton radiotherapy (dated by TCRdb to the late 2010s). Receptor libraries were prepared by the immunoSEQ multiplex PCR assay. What TCRdb holds here is the immuneACCESS table cut down to in-frame rearrangements. Part of the clones is not present; checked against another copy, under half of the missing clones reflect an unresolved V gene, and the others are unexplained. For this sample there are 55,000 to 70,000 clones; just over 90% appear just once. The leading ten clones occupy 2.9% of the sample. Sample: peripheral blood, taken from a patient treated with photon-based radiotherapy. The receptors shown here come from a woman between 65 and 79 years old with pancreatic cancer.

The gene calls are TRBV2 and TRBJ2-7, with TRBD1 matching over 9 bases. Germline loops: CDR1 SNHLY, CDR2 FYNNEI. The trim removed 5 bases at V and 2 bases at J, leaving 4 bases unmatched. This CDR3 comprises 14 residues. The DNA for the CDR3 is TGTGCCAGCAGTACAGGGGGCCTGACCTACGAGCAGTACTTC. Translating it yields CASSTGGLTYEQYF. Supplemented by reference TRBV2 and TRBJ2-7, the full variable domain reads EPEVTQTPSHQVTQMGQEVILRCVPISNHLYFYWYRQILGQKVEFLVSFYNNEISEKSEIFDDQFSVERPDGSNFTLKIRSTKLEDSAMYFCASSTGGLTYEQYFGPGTRLTVT.

The rearrangement uses TRBV7-3 and TRBJ2-3; perhaps TRBD1 as D (6 bases). V was clipped by 11 bases and J by 1 base, with 10 bases between them. From germline, CDR1 is SGHTA and CDR2 FQGTGA. The CDR3 loop spans 12 amino acids. The CDR3 coding sequence is TGTGCCGGAAGACAGGGCACAGATACGCAGTATTTT. It is translated as CAGRQGTDTQYF. Supplemented by reference TRBV7-3 and TRBJ2-3, the full variable domain reads GAGVSQTPSNKVTEKGKYVELRCDPISGHTALYWYRQSLGQGPEFLIYFQGTGAADDSGLPNDRFFAVRPEGSVSTLKIQRTERGDSAVYLCAGRQGTDTQYFGPGTRLTVL.

The chain combines TRBV11-2 with TRBJ2-2, with D hard to call. This CDR3 is 14 amino acids long. The V gene's germline CDR1 is SGHAT and CDR2 FQNNGV. Trimming pared 0 bases from V and 7 bases from J, leaving 9 bases between. This CDR3 is CASSLEPSGGELFF. The CDR3 DNA reads as TGTGCCAGCAGCTTAGAGCCCTCCGGCGGGGAGCTGTTTTTT.

The genes are TRBV6-5 and TRBJ1-2, with 8 positions matching TRBD1. CDR3 length: 15 residues. J gave up 4 bases and V 7 bases, and 11 bases lay outside the gene matches. CDR1 MNHEY and CDR2 SVGAGI come from the germline V gene. CDR3 in amino acids: CASTRQGPGLYGYTF. The CDR3 DNA reads TGTGCCAGCACCCGACAGGGGCCAGGGCTCTATGGCTACACCTTC.

The chain is built from TRBV10-3 and TRBJ2-3, with TRBD1 matching over 8 bases. The V gene end was trimmed by 6 bases and the J gene end by 3 bases; junction bases not matched to a gene: 8. The CDR3 spans 15 residues. Germline V lookup: CDR1 ENHRY, CDR2 SYGVKD. The CDR3 protein is CAISRQGARTDTQYF. DNA for the CDR3: TGTGCCATCAGCCGCCAGGGGGCGCGAACAGATACGCAGTATTTT.

V and J are TRBV27 and TRBJ1-1; perhaps TRBD1 as D (5 bases). V lost 6 bases and J 1 base, leaving 21 bases between the germline ends. Germline assignment: CDR1 MNHEY and CDR2 SMNVEV (reference sequence). The CDR3 totals 17 residues. The CDR3 reads CASSRWGGGAANTEAFF. DNA for the CDR3: TGTGCCAGCAGCCGCTGGGGGGGAGGGGCGGCGAACACTGAAGCTTTCTTT.

This clone was recorded only once. This rearrangement joins TRBV6-1 to TRBJ2-7; TRBD2 aligns across 7 bases. Germline lookup yields CDR1 MNHNS and CDR2 SASEGT. V was clipped by 7 bases and J by 4 bases; unmatched bases: 7. The length of the CDR3 is 13 residues. CDR3 amino acids: CASNPGTTYEQYF. For the CDR3, the DNA is TGTGCCAGCAACCCGGGGACTACATACGAGCAGTACTTC.

V is TRBV11-3 and J is TRBJ2-7, with a tentative D call TRBD2 (6 bases). Germline V gene sequence: CDR1 SGHNT, CDR2 YENEEA. This CDR3 is built from 15 residues. The V end lost 5 bases, the J end lost 3 bases, and 17 bases lay between the germline ends. This chain's CDR3 is CASSVASSGLYEQYF. The CDR3 DNA follows: TGTGCCAGCAGCGTCGCATCTTCGGGACTCTACGAGCAGTACTTC.

The rearrangement uses TRBV9 and TRBJ2-2, with TRBD1 matching 11 bases. The V segment lost 6 bases and the J segment 4 bases; nucleotides outside the gene matches: 5. This CDR3 has 15 residues. Germline V gives CDR1 SGDLS, CDR2 YYNGEE. The CDR3 loop reads CASKFGQGATGELFF. The DNA for the CDR3 is TGTGCCAGCAAATTCGGACAGGGGGCCACCGGGGAGCTGTTTTTT.

The chain uses TRBV10-3 and TRBJ2-7; D perhaps matches TRBD1 (5 bases). Germline loops: CDR1 ENHRY, CDR2 SYGVKD. The CDR3 is 11 residues long. Trimming took 8 bases from V and 3 from J, leaving 8 bases between them. The chain's CDR3 is CAIGADYEQYF. CDR3 sequence (DNA): TGTGCCATCGGGGCGGACTACGAGCAGTACTTC.

The chain uses TRBV5-6 and TRBJ1-3; unclear D gene. The CDR3 has 11 amino acids. Germline V lookup: CDR1 SGHDT, CDR2 YYEEEE. The germline V and J ends were trimmed by 4 bases and 3 bases, with 2 bases remaining between them. CDR3 residues: CASSVGNTIYF. In DNA, the CDR3 is TGTGCCAGCAGCGTTGGAAACACCATATATTTT.

This rearrangement joins TRBV7-8 to TRBJ2-3, with unresolved D. V was trimmed by 2 bases and J by 1 base, leaving 1 base between them. The germline gives CDR1 SGHVS, CDR2 FQNEAQ. The CDR3 consists of 12 residues. The CDR3 sequence is CASSLRTDTQYF. DNA for the CDR3: TGTGCCAGCAGCTTACGCACAGATACGCAGTATTTT. Complete variable domain (other parts from reference TRBV7-8 and TRBJ2-3): GAGVSQSPRYKVAKRGQDVALRCDPISGHVSLFWYQQALGQGPEFLTYFQNEAQLDKSGLPSDRFFAERPEGSVSTLKIQRTQQEDSAVYLCASSLRTDTQYFGPGTRLTVL.

The genes are TRBV2 and TRBJ1-2; no clear D gene. Germline loops: CDR1 SNHLY, CDR2 FYNNEI. V gave up 5 bases and J gave up 2 bases, with 9 bases separating them. The CDR3 totals 13 residues. CDR3 coding DNA: TGTGCCAGCAGTTCTGACCGAAACTATGGCTACACCTTC. Encoded protein: CASSSDRNYGYTF.

The rearrangement uses TRBV4-3 and TRBJ2-7; no clear D. There are 15 residues in the CDR3. V lost 0 bases and J lost 1, with 10 bases in between. Looked up from germline, CDR1 is LGHNA and CDR2 is YSLEER. The CDR3 region is CASSQDNGESYEQYF. DNA of the CDR3: TGCGCCAGCAGCCAAGATAACGGAGAATCCTACGAGCAGTACTTC.

The V gene is TRBV9, the J gene TRBJ2-5, with D possibly TRBD1 on 5 matching bases. This CDR3 has 14 residues. Germline V CDR1 and CDR2: SGDLS, YYNGEE. The germline V and J ends were trimmed by 0 bases and 5 bases, with 11 bases remaining between them. The CDR3 reads CASSVAGLQETQYF. Here the CDR3 DNA reads TGTGCCAGCAGCGTAGCAGGGTTGCAGGAGACCCAGTACTTC.

The chain has TRBV9 and TRBJ1-1; D ambiguous. The germline V gene has CDR1 SGDLS and CDR2 YYNGEE. Trimming took off 2 bases at V and 4 bases at J, with 9 bases between the two ends. The CDR3 runs to 13 residues. CDR3 DNA sequence: TGTGCCAGCAGCGTGGTTCTAGGCACTGAAGCTTTCTTT. Encoded protein: CASSVVLGTEAFF. The full variable domain, in which reference TRBV9 and TRBJ1-1 provide the parts outside the CDR3, is DSGVTQTPKHLITATGQRVTLRCSPRSGDLSVYWYQQSLDQGLQFLIQYYNGEERAKGNILERFSAQQFPDLHSELNLSSLELGDSALYFCASSVVLGTEAFFGQGTRLTVV.

The gene calls are TRBV5-1 and TRBJ1-2, with 8 nucleotides matching TRBD1. Germline V gene lookup returns CDR1 SGHRS and CDR2 YFSETQ. The CDR3 spans 13 residues. After removal of 4 bases from V and 3 bases from J, the junction contained 2 bases not matched to a gene. CDR3 protein: CASSKTGDYGYTF. The CDR3 DNA reads as TGCGCCAGCAGCAAGACAGGGGACTATGGCTACACCTTC.

For this clone: Other DNA sequences of this sample code for an identical CDR3. The chain carries TRBV6-5 and TRBJ2-1, with 11 bases that match TRBD2. The germline V gene encodes CDR1 MNHEY and CDR2 SVGAGI. The CDR3 extends over 14 amino acids. J gave up 5 bases and V 6 bases, and 3 bases lay outside the gene matches. The CDR3: CASSGLAGNNEQFF. As DNA, the CDR3 is TGTGCCAGCAGCGGACTAGCGGGTAACAATGAGCAGTTCTTC.

This chain joins TRBV25-1 and TRBJ2-1, with no clear D. The germline V gene encodes CDR1 MGHDK and CDR2 SYGVNS. The CDR3 has 13 amino acids. V dropped 2 bases and J dropped 8 bases, with 10 bases sitting between them. CDR3 protein: CASSEVGFHEQFF. CDR3 nucleotide sequence: TGTGCCAGCAGTGAAGTGGGTTTTCATGAGCAGTTCTTC. Using reference TRBV25-1 and TRBJ2-1 for the parts outside the CDR3, the full variable domain is EADIYQTPRYLVIGTGKKITLECSQTMGHDKMYWYQQDPGMELHLIHYSYGVNSTEKGDLSSESTVSRIRTEHFPLTLESARPSHTSQYLCASSEVGFHEQFFGPGTRLTVL.

The rearrangement links TRBV29-1 to TRBJ1-2; 12 bases map to TRBD1. V lost 5 bases and J lost 12; bases outside the gene matches: 13. The CDR3 is 14 amino acids. CDR1 and CDR2 from the germline V gene are SQVTM and ANQGSEA. CDR3 loop: CSVLGQGALRGHTF. CDR3 bases: TGCAGCGTTTTGGGACAGGGGGCGCTAAGAGGCCACACCTTC. The whole variable domain, filled in from reference TRBV29-1 and TRBJ1-2, reads SAVISQKPSRDICQRGTSLTIQCQVDSQVTMMFWYRQQPGQSLTLIATANQGSEATYESGFVIDKFPISRPNLTFSTLTVSNMSPEDSSIYLCSVLGQGALRGHTFGSGTRLTVV.

CDR3 nucleotides: TGTGCCTGGAGTAGGGAGGGGACTGAAGCTTTCTTT. Its protein is CAWSREGTEAFF. The chain links TRBV30 to TRBJ1-1; tentative D call: TRBD1 (5 bases). The CDR3 covers 12 residues. CDR1 is GTSNPN, CDR2 SVGIG, per germline (reference sequence). The V end lost 2 bases, the J end lost 5 bases, and 9 bases lay between the germline ends.

The table lists this clone with a count of one. The V gene is TRBV27, the J gene TRBJ2-7; D is undetermined. V dropped 6 bases and J dropped 2 bases, with 14 bases sitting between them. Germline V gives CDR1 MNHEY, CDR2 SMNVEV (reference sequence). The CDR3 totals 14 residues. The CDR3 coding sequence is TGTGCCAGCAGCACCGGTCCCTTTACCTACGAGCAGTACTTC. Its translation: CASSTGPFTYEQYF.

The chain recombines TRBV4-2 with TRBJ2-5; D might be TRBD2 (5 bases). V was cut by 0 bases and J by 5 bases, with 10 bases left in between. CDR3 length: 14 amino acids. Germline loops: CDR1 LGHNA, CDR2 YNFKEQ. The CDR3 reads CASSQERLAETQYF. In DNA form, the CDR3 reads TGTGCCAGCAGCCAAGAGCGGCTAGCTGAGACCCAGTACTTC.

The chain joins TRBV19 to TRBJ1-1; 7 positions match TRBD1. Per germline, CDR1 LNHDA and CDR2 SQIVND (reference sequence). V gave up 5 bases and J gave up 3 bases; unmatched junction bases: 9. This CDR3 region has 15 residues. CDR3 nucleotides: TGTGCCAGTAGTTCGGGACAGCCGGGAGACACTGAAGCTTTCTTT. It specifies CASSSGQPGDTEAFF.

The chain employs TRBV5-1 and TRBJ1-5; 7 bases are shared with TRBD1. V lost 4 bases and J lost 5; bases outside the gene matches: 12. This CDR3 is 16 amino acids long. Per the germline V gene, CDR1 is SGHRS and CDR2 is YFSETQ. The CDR3 region has the DNA TGCGCCAGCAGCCTAACTGACGACAGGGACCATCAGCCCCAGCATTTT. Translated, it gives CASSLTDDRDHQPQHF.